The rows below give T cell receptor beta chains drawn from one sample of a study of blood T cell repertoires in COVID-19. The assay was immunoSEQ multiplex PCR, and TCRdb's table has in-frame clones only and misses some. The data show roughly 200,000 clones, over 80% seen once. What was sequenced was peripheral blood. Receptors were obtained from a man in his forties with acute or convalescent COVID-19. The CDR3 runs from the conserved cysteine through the conserved F or W. The D gene is left open where the match is weak. Size tells how often a clone was seen (once, few, many) or the class of an expanded clone, and some rows leave it out.

v_call,j_call,clone_size,d_call,cdr3_aa,cdr3_nt
TRBV18,TRBJ2-1,.,TRBD2,CASSPAGGPIEQFF,TGTGCCAGCTCACCAGCGGGAGGGCCGATTGAGCAGTTCTTC
TRBV5-6,TRBJ1-4,.,TRBD1,CASSLQGSNEKLFF,TGTGCCAGCAGCTTACAGGGGTCTAATGAAAAACTGTTTTTT
TRBV27,TRBJ1-5,.,TRBD1,CASSTGVNQPQHF,TGTGCCAGCAGTACAGGGGTGAATCAGCCCCAGCATTTT
TRBV5-1,TRBJ1-4,.,.,CASSLGHPNEKLFF,TGCGCCAGCAGCTTGGGGCATCCTAATGAAAAACTGTTTTTT
TRBV6-2/TRBV6-3,TRBJ1-2,.,.,CASSGSPPRGYTF,TGTGCCAGCAGCGGTTCCCCGCCGCGGGGCTACACCTTC
TRBV5-6,TRBJ2-5,.,.,CASTGLGGDQETQYF,TGTGCCAGCACCGGGTTGGGGGGAGACCAAGAGACCCAGTACTTC
TRBV7-9,TRBJ2-7,.,.,CASSLVSLEGRYEQYF,TGTGCCAGCAGCTTAGTATCATTGGAGGGCCGGTACGAGCAGTACTTC
TRBV4-1,TRBJ2-1,.,TRBD1,CASSPSGTGGYNEQFF,TGCGCCAGCAGCCCGTCCGGGACAGGGGGCTACAATGAGCAGTTCTTC
TRBV4-1,TRBJ2-1,.,TRBD2,CASSQDGRRLAIVEQFF,TGCGCCAGCAGCCAAGACGGTCGCAGACTAGCTATCGTTGAGCAGTTCTTC
TRBV4-2,TRBJ2-2,.,.,CASSQAGTPNTGELFF,TGTGCCAGCAGCCAGGCCGGGACACCAAACACCGGGGAGCTGTTTTTT
TRBV4-2,TRBJ2-5,few,.,CASSQGGAQETQYF,TGTGCCAGCAGCCAGGGTGGGGCCCAAGAGACCCAGTACTTC
TRBV18,TRBJ1-4,.,.,CASSLSANEKLFF,TGTGCCAGCTCACTGTCAGCTAATGAAAAACTGTTTTTT
TRBV6-5,TRBJ1-2,few,TRBD1,CASDSGQGGYGYTF,TGTGCCAGCGATTCTGGACAGGGGGGCTATGGCTACACCTTC
TRBV5-1,TRBJ2-5,.,.,CASSLVAGRETQYF,TGCGCCAGCAGCTTGGTCGCAGGGAGGGAGACCCAGTACTTC
TRBV3-1/TRBV3-2,TRBJ1-1,.,.,CASSQVTGWEGEAFF,TGTGCCAGCAGCCAAGTTACAGGGTGGGAAGGTGAAGCTTTCTTT
TRBV11-2,TRBJ1-3,.,.,CASSLAGNTIYF,TGTGCCAGCAGCCTCGCTGGAAACACCATATATTTT
TRBV12-3/TRBV12-4,TRBJ1-1,.,.,CASTFGGNTEAFF,TGTGCCAGCACCTTCGGGGGGAACACTGAAGCTTTCTTT
TRBV7-9,TRBJ2-3,.,TRBD2,CASSSRLAGPTDTQYF,TGTGCCAGCAGCTCGAGACTAGCGGGGCCCACAGATACGCAGTATTTT
TRBV2,TRBJ2-1,.,TRBD2,CASRRTSGWFNEQFF,TGTGCCAGCAGGCGAACTAGCGGGTGGTTCAATGAGCAGTTCTTC
TRBV7-2,TRBJ2-7,.,TRBD2,CASSTGLAGGWNF,TGTGCCAGCAGCACCGGACTAGCGGGAGGGTGGAACTTC
TRBV4-2,TRBJ2-7,once,TRBD2,CASSRKVREGQGEQYF,TGTGCCAGCAGCCGGAAGGTCCGGGAGGGCCAGGGCGAGCAGTACTTC
TRBV6-2/TRBV6-3,TRBJ1-1,.,.,CASSYSVPGGEAFF,TGTGCCAGCAGTTACTCGGTACCCGGCGGTGAAGCTTTCTTT
TRBV11-3,TRBJ1-1,.,TRBD1,CASSRRQGEFAEAFF,TGTGCCAGCAGCCGCCGACAGGGGGAATTCGCTGAAGCTTTCTTT
TRBV24-1,TRBJ2-1,.,TRBD2,CATSAAGGYNEQFF,TGTGCCACCAGTGCTGCGGGAGGGTACAATGAGCAGTTCTTC
TRBV4-1,TRBJ1-2,.,.,CASSQDLTGLTGYTF,TGCGCCAGCAGCCAAGATCTTACGGGACTTACCGGCTACACCTTC
TRBV19,TRBJ1-1,.,.,CASRVSPEAFF,TGTGCCAGTAGGGTCAGTCCTGAAGCTTTCTTT
TRBV5-4,TRBJ2-5,.,.,CASSGDTRGETQYF,TGTGCCAGCAGCGGGGACACCCGAGGGGAGACCCAGTACTTC
TRBV4-2,TRBJ2-1,.,TRBD1,CASSQDRGQGSYNEQFF,TGTGCCAGCAGCCAAGACAGGGGACAGGGCTCCTACAATGAGCAGTTCTTC
TRBV15,TRBJ1-2,.,TRBD1,CATSRGGDRSYGYTF,TGTGCCACCAGCAGAGGGGGGGACAGGTCCTATGGCTACACCTTC
TRBV30,TRBJ2-5,.,.,CAWSHPAGQETQYF,TGTGCCTGGAGTCACCCAGCGGGTCAAGAGACCCAGTACTTC
TRBV28,TRBJ2-7,.,.,CASSPPPGASYEQYF,TGTGCCAGCAGTCCCCCGCCAGGGGCCTCTTACGAGCAGTACTTC
TRBV7-2,TRBJ2-7,.,.,CASSSIPGVYEQYF,TGTGCCAGCAGCAGTATTCCGGGGGTTTACGAGCAGTACTTC
TRBV2,TRBJ2-1,.,TRBD2,CASTGTSSPTNEQFF,TGTGCCAGCACCGGGACTAGCTCCCCTACAAATGAGCAGTTCTTC
TRBV5-6,TRBJ1-2,.,.,CASSPVTFLNYGYTF,TGTGCCAGCAGCCCAGTCACGTTTTTAAACTATGGCTACACCTTC
TRBV7-6,TRBJ2-3,.,TRBD2,CASSGSGLSWDTQYF,TGTGCCAGCAGCGGTTCGGGACTAAGCTGGGATACGCAGTATTTT
TRBV18,TRBJ1-1,.,.,CASSQTDEAFF,TGTGCCAGCTCACAGACAGATGAAGCTTTCTTT
TRBV6-5,TRBJ2-2,.,.,CASNLERNTGELFF,TGTGCCAGCAACCTAGAGCGGAACACCGGGGAGCTGTTTTTT
TRBV6-5,TRBJ2-3,.,.,CASSYPGKGDTQYF,TGTGCCAGCAGTTACCCGGGCAAGGGGGATACGCAGTATTTT
TRBV11-2,TRBJ2-3,.,.,CASSLGGWSVISTDTQYF,TGTGCCAGCAGCTTAGGAGGTTGGTCGGTTATTAGCACAGATACGCAGTATTTT
TRBV14,TRBJ1-5,.,.,CASSQLQGQPQHF,TGTGCCAGCAGCCAATTACAGGGTCAGCCCCAGCATTTT
TRBV25-1,TRBJ1-1,.,TRBD1,CASSEDGDRGNTEAFF,TGTGCCAGCAGTGAAGATGGGGACAGGGGGAACACTGAAGCTTTCTTT
TRBV19,TRBJ1-5,.,.,CASSTSLNQPQHF,TGTGCCAGTAGTACAAGCCTAAATCAGCCCCAGCATTTT
TRBV9,TRBJ2-7,.,TRBD2,CASSPGLASYEQYF,TGTGCCAGCAGTCCGGGACTAGCATCCTACGAGCAGTACTTC
TRBV12-5,TRBJ2-2,.,.,CASGPPTGFNTGELFF,TGTGCTAGTGGTCCCCCGACAGGATTTAACACCGGGGAGCTGTTTTTT
TRBV11-2,TRBJ1-1,.,.,CASSLGGRGISEAFF,TGTGCCAGCAGCCTAGGAGGCAGGGGTATCTCTGAAGCTTTCTTT
TRBV30,TRBJ2-1,.,.,CAWNENYEQFF,TGTGCCTGGAACGAGAACTATGAGCAGTTCTTC